The 22 T cell receptor gamma chains below come from one sample, sequenced in a study of intestinal T cells in coeliac disease. TRG repertoires were amplified with LymphoTrack primers from roughly 190 ng of biopsy DNA. TCRdb re-called the multiplex PCR reads via CATT. This sample has 1,500 or so gamma-chain clones, with roughly 56% found just once. For each case, the template was genomic DNA from ten approximately 5-µm formalin-fixed paraffin-embedded scrolls. The material sequenced was a duodenal biopsy. The receptors shown here come from a human donor with celiac disease.

This clone appeared a single time. Relative to the germline gene, one junction end is altered; a read error may explain this. The genes are TRGV2 and TRGJP2. The CDR3 consists of 14 residues. Germline loops: CDR1 EGSNGY, CDR2 YDSYNSKV. CDR3 DNA sequence: TGTGCCACCTGGGACGTCGGAAGTGATCGGATCAAGACGTTT. It codes for CATWDVGSDRIKTF.

CDR3 protein: CALWEGNYYKKLF. CDR3 coding DNA: TGTGCCTTGTGGGAGGGTAATTATTATAAGAAACTCTTT. This chain connects TRGV9 to TRGJ1 or TRGJ2. Germline V CDR1 and CDR2: GITISATS, ISYDGTV (reference sequence). The CDR3 extends over 13 amino acids. V trimming: 2 bases; J trimming: 1 base; junction bases outside the gene matches: 2.

In the case of this clone: One end of the junction is discordant with germline, which a read error may explain. Other DNA sequences of this sample code for an identical CDR3. The chain is built from TRGV2 and TRGJP2. CDR1 is EGSNGY and CDR2 is YDSYNSKV in the germline V gene. The CDR3 runs to 18 residues. The CDR3 loop is CATWDGPRGCSSDWIKTF. CDR3 nucleotide sequence: TGTGCCACCTGGGACGGGCCCAGGGGATGTAGTAGTGACTGGATCAAGACGTTT.

This sequence joins TRGV3 and TRGJP2. V trimming: 9 bases; J trimming: 4 bases; junction bases outside the gene matches: 14. CDR1 is VTNTFY, CDR2 YDVSTARD, per germline (reference sequence). The CDR3 is 15 amino acids. The CDR3: CATPPSRVSDWIKTF. CDR3 DNA: TGTGCCACCCCACCCAGCAGGGTTAGTGATTGGATCAAGACGTTT.

This clone was detected a few times. The chain has TRGV8 and TRGJ1 or TRGJ2. V trimming: 1 base; J trimming: 5 bases; junction bases outside the gene matches: 2. The germline V gene encodes CDR1 VENAVY and CDR2 YDSYNSRV. The CDR3 sequence is 12 residues long. DNA for the CDR3: TGTGCCACCTGGGATAGCGATTATAAGAAACTCTTT. Translation: CATWDSDYKKLF.

The rearrangement links TRGV2 to TRGJ1 or TRGJ2. J was trimmed by 6 bases and V by 0 bases; bases with no gene match: 5. Germline V gives CDR1 EGSNGY, CDR2 YDSYNSKV. CDR3 size: 13 residues. CDR3 residues: CATWDGLRYKKLF. The CDR3 DNA follows: TGTGCCACCTGGGACGGGCTACGTTATAAGAAACTCTTT.

The V and J genes are TRGV10 and TRGJ1 or TRGJ2. TRGV10 is identified as an open reading frame with a role that is uncertain. V shed 8 bases, J shed 3 bases, and the junction held 11 bases outside the gene matches. This CDR3 has 14 residues. The CDR3 DNA is TGTGCTGCGTGGGACCTGGGGTCTTATTATAAGAAACTCTTT. Encoded protein: CAAWDLGSYYKKLF.

The genes are TRGV3 and TRGJ1 or TRGJ2. V lost 12 bases and J lost 7; bases outside the gene matches: 27. The CDR3 is 16 amino acids. The germline CDR1 and CDR2 sequences are VTNTFY and YDVSTARD (reference sequence). Here the CDR3 DNA reads TGTGCCGACCTGGGACAGGCAAAGATTCGGGAGTATAAGAAACTCTTT. Amino acids: CADLGQAKIREYKKLF.

This chain links TRGV9 with TRGJ1 or TRGJ2. J lost 8 bases, V lost 2 bases, and 6 bases had no gene match. Germline assignment: CDR1 GITISATS and CDR2 ISYDGTV (reference sequence). CDR3 size: 12 residues. The chain's CDR3 is CALWEASDKKLF. CDR3 sequence (DNA): TGTGCCTTGTGGGAGGCGTCGGATAAGAAACTCTTT.

About this clone itself: Being one base from a much bigger clone, this may be a read error. J is TRGJ1 or TRGJ2 and V is TRGV9. Germline assignment: CDR1 GITISATS and CDR2 ISYDGTV (reference sequence). The CDR3 extends over 14 amino acids. The trim removed 3 bases at V and 1 base at J, leaving 6 bases unmatched. The CDR3 DNA reads as TGTGCCTTGTGGGAGATGCGAAATTATTATAAGAAACTCTTT. This codes for CALWEMRNYYKKLF.

The chain uses TRGV3 and TRGJ1 or TRGJ2. V gave up 0 bases and J gave up 4 bases; unmatched junction bases: 6. The CDR3 covers 14 residues. Germline V CDR1 and CDR2: VTNTFY, YDVSTARD (reference sequence). CDR3 residues: CATWDRPFYYKKLF. Here the CDR3 DNA reads TGTGCCACCTGGGACAGGCCTTTCTATTATAAGAAACTCTTT.

This clone is classed as large (0.1 to 1%). This same CDR3 is encoded by further DNA sequences in the sample. The chain is built from TRGV3 and TRGJ1 or TRGJ2. This CDR3 is 11 amino acids long. The germline V gene encodes CDR1 VTNTFY and CDR2 YDVSTARD (reference sequence). Trimming removed 5 bases from V and 7 bases from J; junction bases left unmatched: 5. Written as DNA, the CDR3 is TGTGCCACCTGGGGAATCTATAAGAAACTCTTT. This encodes CATWGIYKKLF.

This clone has just one count. This chain connects TRGV10 to TRGJ1 or TRGJ2. TRGV10 is an ORF; its function is uncertain. V was clipped by 8 bases and J by 3 bases; unmatched bases: 14. The CDR3 is made up of 15 amino acids. As DNA, the CDR3 is TGTGCTGCGTGGGTCCTTCGCCCCTTTTATTATAAGAAACTCTTT. This codes for CAAWVLRPFYYKKLF.

This clone has only one observation. The chain joins TRGV4 to TRGJ1 or TRGJ2. This CDR3 has 15 amino acids. With 3 bases clipped from V and 0 bases from J, the junction kept 8 bases outside the gene matches. Per germline, CDR1 EGSTGY and CDR2 YDSYTSSV. The CDR3 loop reads CATWDRNPNYYKKLF. The CDR3 bases are TGTGCCACCTGGGATAGGAATCCGAATTATTATAAGAAACTCTTT.

The CDR3 sequence: CAAWDWAGKLF. The CDR3 nucleotides are TGTGCTGCGTGGGATTGGGCGGGGAAACTCTTT. The chain links TRGV10 to TRGJ1 or TRGJ2. TRGV10 is an open reading frame whose function is uncertain. This CDR3 is 11 amino acids long. J was trimmed by 12 bases and V by 8 bases; bases with no gene match: 11.

This clone was detected only a few times. The rearrangement joins TRGV2 to TRGJ1 or TRGJ2. Germline trimming cut 0 bases from V and 3 bases from J; bases unmatched to any gene: 8. The germline V gene has CDR1 EGSNGY and CDR2 YDSYNSKV. This CDR3 comprises 15 residues. Here the CDR3 DNA reads TGTGCCACCTGGGACGGGCCGAGGGTTTATTATAAGAAACTCTTT. Protein product: CATWDGPRVYYKKLF.

The chain links TRGV8 to TRGJ1 or TRGJ2. Germline V lookup: CDR1 VENAVY, CDR2 YDSYNSRV. This CDR3 has 12 amino acids. Unmatched junction bases numbered 2, after V lost 1 base and J lost 5 bases. The CDR3 bases are TGTGCCACCTGGGATAGTCATTATAAGAAACTCTTT. It encodes CATWDSHYKKLF.

The chain employs TRGV8 and TRGJ1 or TRGJ2. The V segment lost 2 bases and the J segment 5 bases; nucleotides outside the gene matches: 6. The CDR3 has 13 amino acids. Germline V CDR1 and CDR2: VENAVY, YDSYNSRV. CDR3 residues: CATWDIPHYKKLF. Written as DNA, the CDR3 is TGTGCCACCTGGGATATCCCGCATTATAAGAAACTCTTT.

This clone was detected only once. A single base separates this from a much larger clone, so it may be a read error. This specimen includes other DNA sequences encoding the same CDR3. The chain carries TRGV2 and TRGJP2. CDR1 EGSNGY and CDR2 YDSYNSKV come from the germline V gene. This CDR3 spans 14 amino acids. The CDR3 protein is CATWDGRGDWIKTF. DNA of the CDR3: TGTGCCACCTGGGACGGGCGAGGTGATTGGATTAAGACGTTT.

This chain uses TRGV10 with TRGJP1. TRGV10 is an ORF; its function is uncertain. The J segment lost 3 bases and the V segment lost 8 bases, leaving 13 bases of the junction unmatched. The CDR3 runs to 16 residues. The CDR3 protein is CAAWDPLGATGWFKIF. CDR3 coding DNA: TGTGCTGCGTGGGATCCCCTCGGGGCCACTGGTTGGTTCAAGATATTT.

This clone was counted once. This may come from a read error, since a much larger clone is one base off. The chain uses TRGV8 and TRGJP2. Germline V lookup: CDR1 VENAVY, CDR2 YDSYNSRV. The CDR3 length is 16 residues. Germline trimming cut 3 bases from V and 7 bases from J; bases unmatched to any gene: 14. The CDR3 sequence is CATWDPFSFDDWIKTF. The CDR3 DNA reads TGTGCCACCTGGGATCCATTCTCATTTGATGATTGGATCAAGACGTTT.

J is TRGJ1 or TRGJ2 and V is TRGV8. This CDR3 spans 14 amino acids. The germline CDR1 and CDR2 sequences are VENAVY and YDSYNSRV. Germline trimming cut 5 bases from V and 5 bases from J; bases unmatched to any gene: 12. The CDR3 here is CATWAPSRDYKKLF. The CDR3 DNA sequence: TGTGCCACCTGGGCCCCCTCGAGAGATTATAAGAAACTCTTT.